The 2 T cell receptor beta chains below all came from one sample that was sequenced in a study of cytomegalovirus exposure and HLA in healthy donors. The PCR contained 60 Vbeta and 13 Jbeta primers. This table comes from immunoSEQ multiplex PCR, and its TCRdb copy is limited to in-frame clones, with some not included. The table has some 130,000 clones, around 63% seen once. The sample consisted of PBMCs. These receptors were taken from a human donor in good health.

The chain uses TRBV7-8 and TRBJ1-2; weak D call: TRBD1 (6 bases). This CDR3 is 15 amino acids long. Looked up from germline, CDR1 is SGHVS and CDR2 is FQNEAQ. V lost 3 bases, J lost 3 bases, and 14 bases lay in between. For the CDR3, the DNA is TGTGCCAGCAGCTTGGGCCATGAGGGGGACTATGGCTACACCTTC. Its translation is CASSLGHEGDYGYTF.

This chain uses TRBV2 with TRBJ2-5; 11 nucleotides align to TRBD2. V was pared by 4 bases and J by 5 bases, with 3 bases of the junction left unmatched. Germline loops: CDR1 SNHLY, CDR2 FYNNEI. The CDR3 length is 14 residues. DNA of the CDR3: TGTGCCAGCAGTGCCATAGCGGGAGGGGAGACCCAGTACTTC. It yields the protein CASSAIAGGETQYF.